This TCR beta chain was retrieved from a study of blood T cell repertoires in COVID-19. Study at large: Sites across the United States, Italy and Spain contributed samples from acute and convalescent COVID-19. The cDNA or gDNA used as material had been derived from T cells, B-cell-depleted T cells, or PBMCs.

In the source study's methods: Reference gene primers were amplified, and this amplification served to estimate nucleated cell counts. TCRdb keeps only in-frame clones here, not all; method: immunoSEQ multiplex PCR. For V, J and clone size, that table is used; D and trimming come from the DNA. The repertoire includes roughly 43,000 clones, about 80% of them detected once, and approximately 43% sits in the top ten. Germline V lookup: CDR1 SGHTA, CDR2 FQGNSA. V shed 3 bases and J shed 3 bases, with 15 bases lying between them. The CDR3 runs to 15 residues. The TCR sequence derives from an elderly woman with acute or convalescent COVID-19. This chain links TRBV7-2 with TRBJ2-7; possibly TRBD2 for D (6 bases). Sequencing used peripheral blood. CDR3 sequence: CASSFSRGANYEQYF. CDR3 nucleotides: TGTGCCAGCAGCTTTAGTCGCGGGGCCAACTACGAGCAGTACTTC.